This T cell receptor (beta chain) was found in a study of CD8 T cells in Susac syndrome. This clonotype was detected once. Random hexamers served to reverse transcribe roughly 0.5 to 1 ug RNA. The method of amplification for TCR beta CDR3 was immunoSEQ multiplex PCR, covering 54 Vbeta and 13 Jbeta. One entry per CDR3 protein results from TCRdb running MiXCR on the immunoSEQ multiplex PCR reads. Counted here are over 120,000 distinct CDR3 sequences, approximately 93% occurring once; the ten biggest clones make up nearly 0.085%. Germline-derived CDR1 and CDR2 are SQVTM and ANQGSEA. The CDR3 contains 14 residues. V lost 7 bases and J lost 1, with 16 bases in between.

Sequencing was performed on CD4+ T cells from PBMCs. The TCR was taken from a human donor in good health. The V and J genes are TRBV29-1 and TRBJ1-1; no clear D gene. In DNA form, the CDR3 reads TGCAGCGCACGTCGGGTGGAGGGGAACACTGAAGCTTTCTTT. This codes for CSARRVEGNTEAFF. Combining the CDR3 with reference TRBV29-1 and TRBJ1-1 gives the whole variable domain SAVISQKPSRDICQRGTSLTIQCQVDSQVTMMFWYRQQPGQSLTLIATANQGSEATYESGFVIDKFPISRPNLTFSTLTVSNMSPEDSSIYLCSARRVEGNTEAFFGQGTRLTVV.